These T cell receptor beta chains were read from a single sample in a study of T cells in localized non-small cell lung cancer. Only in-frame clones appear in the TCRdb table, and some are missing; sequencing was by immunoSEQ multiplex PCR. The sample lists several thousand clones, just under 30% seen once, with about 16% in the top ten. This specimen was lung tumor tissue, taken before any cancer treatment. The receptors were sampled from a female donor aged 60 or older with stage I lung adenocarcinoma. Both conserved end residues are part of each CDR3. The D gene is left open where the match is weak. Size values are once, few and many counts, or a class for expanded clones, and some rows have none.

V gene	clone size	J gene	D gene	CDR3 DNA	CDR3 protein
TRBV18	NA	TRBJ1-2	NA	TGTGCCAGCTCACCAAACGGAGACAGAATCGGTTATGGTGGCTACACCTTC	CASSPNGDRIGYGGYTF
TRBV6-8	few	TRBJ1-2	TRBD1	TGTGCCAGCAGCAGAGGGGGCGGGGGCTACACCTTC	CASSRGGGGYTF
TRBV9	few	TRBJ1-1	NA	TGTGCCAGCAGCGTCGAACAGGGAACAAGGGAAGCTTTCTTT	CASSVEQGTREAFF
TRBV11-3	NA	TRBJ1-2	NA	TGTGCCAGCAGCTTGGCGACGGGGATAAAGGACTATGGCTACACCTTC	CASSLATGIKDYGYTF
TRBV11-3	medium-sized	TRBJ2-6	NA	TGTGCCAGCAGCTTGAGTTGGGGACTTAGCTCTGGGGCCAACGTCCTGACTTTC	CASSLSWGLSSGANVLTF
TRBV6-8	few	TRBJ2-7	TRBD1	TGTGCCAGCAGTTTGATTGCCCCGGGGACAGTTGTCTACGAGCAGTACTTC	CASSLIAPGTVVYEQYF
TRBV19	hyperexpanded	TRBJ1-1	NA	TGTGCCAGTAGTTTTGGGACATATGAAGCTTTCTTT	CASSFGTYEAFF
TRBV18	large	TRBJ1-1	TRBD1	TGTGCCAGCTCACCGAGTGAGACAGGGACCACTGAAGCTTTCTTT	CASSPSETGTTEAFF
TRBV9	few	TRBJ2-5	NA	TGTGCCAGCAGCATTACCGGGACCCAGTGGGGAGAGACCCAGTACTTC	CASSITGTQWGETQYF
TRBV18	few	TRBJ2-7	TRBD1	TGTGCCAGCTCACCGGGACAGGGAATTCCCTACGAGCAGTACTTC	CASSPGQGIPYEQYF
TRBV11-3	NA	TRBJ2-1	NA	TGTGCCAGCAGCTTTGATCGAGAGGCCGGAGCTTACAATGAGCAGTTCTTC	CASSFDREAGAYNEQFF
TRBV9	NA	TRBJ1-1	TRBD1	TGTGCCGGATCGGGACAGTTGAACACTGAAGCTTTCTTT	CAGSGQLNTEAFF
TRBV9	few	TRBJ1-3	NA	TGTGCCAGCAGCCCCAGACGGGATGGAAACACCATATATTTT	CASSPRRDGNTIYF
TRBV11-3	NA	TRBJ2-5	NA	TGTGCCAGCAGCTTCCCTCAGGGTCGAGGGACCCAGTACTTC	CASSFPQGRGTQYF
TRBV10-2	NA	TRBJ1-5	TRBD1	TGCGCCAGCAGCCGACAGGGTAGTCAGCCCCAGCATTTT	CASSRQGSQPQHF
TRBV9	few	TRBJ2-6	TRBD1	TGTGCCAGCAGCCCCCTTTGGGGACAGGGGGTCTCTAGCTCTGGGGCCAACGTCCTGACTTTC	CASSPLWGQGVSSSGANVLTF
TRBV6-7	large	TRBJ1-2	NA	TGTGCCAGCAGTTACTGGGGAAACTACACCTTC	CASSYWGNYTF
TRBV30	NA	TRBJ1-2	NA	TGTGCCTGGAGCACACCCCCGGGACACAGAAATGGCTACACCTTC	CAWSTPPGHRNGYTF
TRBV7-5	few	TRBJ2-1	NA	TGTGCCAGCAGCCAAGGCCAGCGGGGTCCCCTCTACAATGAGCAGTTCTTC	CASSQGQRGPLYNEQFF
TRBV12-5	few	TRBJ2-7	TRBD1	TGTGCTAGTGGTTTGGGGACAGGGGGCTACGAGCAGTACTTC	CASGLGTGGYEQYF
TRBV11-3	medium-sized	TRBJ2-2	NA	TGTGCCAGCAGCTCAACCGCCATTACCTACGGGGAGCTGTTTTTT	CASSSTAITYGELFF
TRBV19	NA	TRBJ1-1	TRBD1	TGTGCCAGTAGTATGGGATGGGACAGGGGGGTTGAAGCTTTCTTT	CASSMGWDRGVEAFF
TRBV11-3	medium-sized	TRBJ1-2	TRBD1	TGTGCCAGCAGCCCGCAGGGGGCGCGTATCTATGGCTACACCTTC	CASSPQGARIYGYTF